The 31 T cell receptor beta chains in this list originate from one sample, sequenced in a study of blood T cells in healthy people across ages (dated by TCRdb to between 2014 and 2016). Library creation used 5' RACE. TCRdb records Illumina HiSeq 2500 as the sequencer. A second PCR of roughly 6 to 12 cycles was run with a J-beta primer mix and a sample-barcoded 5' primer. The public reads were run again by TCRdb, first through fastp at Q25 and then through MiXCR, and only productive beta chains were kept. Rows are combined by CDR3 protein, so each entry shows the most common genes and DNA. The sample contains over 1,500,000 distinct CDR3 sequences, about 50% of them found a single time. The top ten constitute approximately 2.1% of the sample. Sequenced input: blood. The receptors were sampled from a woman aged 40 to 50 in good health.

This clonotype was counted between two and nine times. The genes are TRBV15 and TRBJ2-5; D is uncertain. V lost 6 bases and J 11 bases, leaving 16 bases between the germline ends. Germline values: CDR1 LNHNV, CDR2 YYDKDF (reference sequence). CDR3 length: 12 amino acids. The CDR3 is CATSLIGNEQYF. The CDR3 DNA is TGTGCCACCAGTTTAATTGGCAATGAGCAGTACTTC.

There are a few counts of this clonotype. CDR3 nucleotide sequence: TGTGCCAGCAGTTTATCGATAAGGGGGGACAGAGACTATGGCTACACCTTC. It is translated as CASSLSIRGDRDYGYTF. The gene calls are TRBV27 and TRBJ1-2; 7 bases are a match to TRBD1. The junction had 10 bases not matched to a gene; V was cut back by 0 bases and J by 3 bases. Germline V gene sequence: CDR1 MNHEY, CDR2 SMNVEV (reference sequence). The CDR3 is 17 amino acids.

This sequence joins TRBV4-3 and TRBJ2-1, with 10 bases matching TRBD1. Trimming cost V 1 base and J 8 bases; bases outside gene matches: 5. Germline V gives CDR1 LGHNA, CDR2 YSLEER. The CDR3 is 15 amino acids. The CDR3 loop is CASSQGGQGNHEQFF. The CDR3 nucleotides read TGCGCCAGCAGCCAAGGGGGACAGGGGAACCATGAGCAGTTCTTC.

This chain links TRBV28 with TRBJ2-5; D possibly corresponds to TRBD2 (6 bases). V was trimmed by 6 bases and J by 4 bases, leaving 18 bases between them. This CDR3 is built from 15 residues. CDR1 is MDHEN and CDR2 is SYDVKM in the germline V gene. The chain's CDR3 is CASRPSGPWGETQYF. CDR3 nucleotide sequence: TGTGCCAGCAGACCGAGCGGGCCCTGGGGAGAGACCCAGTACTTC.

The rearrangement uses TRBV6-2 or TRBV6-3 and TRBJ2-1; 9 bases line up with TRBD2. After removal of 7 bases from V and 2 bases from J, the junction contained 6 bases not matched to a gene. Germline V gene sequence: CDR1 MNHEY, CDR2 SVGEGT. The CDR3 has 15 amino acids. CDR3 region: CASISGGRAYNEQFF. CDR3 in DNA: TGTGCCAGCATTAGCGGGGGCCGAGCCTACAATGAGCAGTTCTTC.

The rearrangement uses TRBV6-6 and TRBJ2-1; 10 bases are shared with TRBD2. The assigned J gene may be wrong: the sequence end matches TRBJ2-7 better. Germline V gene data show CDR1 as MNHNY and CDR2 as SVGAGI (reference sequence). The CDR3 is 15 amino acids. The CDR3 here is CASSATGTSATEQYF. CDR3 sequence (DNA): TGTGCCAGCAGCGCAACCGGGACTAGCGCCACCGAGCAGTACTTC.

The V call is TRBV7-9, the J call TRBJ2-3, with 8 nucleotides matching TRBD2. Germline CDR1 SEHNR, CDR2 FQNEAQ (reference sequence). This CDR3 comprises 16 residues. The V and J ends lost 6 bases and 4 bases, in that order; junction bases with no gene match: 12. CDR3 bases: TGTGCCAGCAGGTTAACTAGCGGTGGGCGCGCAGATACGCAGTATTTT. Translated, it gives CASRLTSGGRADTQYF.

This clonotype was detected only a few times. The V gene is TRBV11-1, the J gene TRBJ2-1; 10 bases align to TRBD2. The CDR3 is made up of 14 amino acids. V trimming: 10 bases; J trimming: 2 bases; junction bases outside the gene matches: 5. Germline CDR1 and CDR2: SGHAT and FQDESV (reference sequence). The CDR3 DNA follows: TGTGCCACCAGGAGCGGGGGGGCCTACAATGAGCAGTTCTTC. Amino acids: CATRSGGAYNEQFF.

The V gene is TRBV5-1, the J gene TRBJ2-7; 12 bases match TRBD1. From germline, CDR1 is SGHRS and CDR2 YFSETQ. The CDR3 is 17 amino acids. V dropped 4 bases and J dropped 2; count of bases not matched to a gene: 10. The DNA of the CDR3 is TGCGCCAGCAGCGTAGGGACAGGGGGCGACCTAACCTACGAGCAGTACTTC. It specifies CASSVGTGGDLTYEQYF. The whole variable domain, remainder taken from reference TRBV5-1 and TRBJ2-7, is KAGVTQTPRYLIKTRGQQVTLSCSPISGHRSVSWYQQTPGQGLQFLFEYFSETQRNKGNFPGRFSGRQFSNSRSEMNVSTLELGDSALYLCASSVGTGGDLTYEQYFGPGTRLTVT.

The J gene is TRBJ2-7, the V gene TRBV5-6; D might be TRBD2 (6 bases). This CDR3 contains 15 residues. Trimming left V 1 base short and J 2 bases short, with 13 bases between. Germline-derived CDR1 and CDR2 are SGHDT and YYEEEE. This CDR3 reads CASSLWAGRPYEQYF. CDR3 bases: TGTGCCAGCAGCTTGTGGGCGGGGAGACCCTACGAGCAGTACTTC.

This chain joins TRBV28 and TRBJ2-7; 7 positions agree with TRBD2. Unmatched junction bases numbered 9, after V lost 10 bases and J lost 0 bases. CDR3 size: 14 residues. The V gene's germline CDR1 is MDHEN and CDR2 SYDVKM. CDR3 loop: CATYSGGISYEQYF. The CDR3 DNA is TGTGCCACCTACTCCGGGGGGATCTCCTACGAGCAGTACTTC.

This clonotype has only a few counts. The J gene is TRBJ1-2, the V gene TRBV20-1; D call uncertain. CDR3 length: 13 residues. V was pared by 2 bases and J by 3 bases, with 10 bases between. From germline, CDR1 is DFQATT and CDR2 SNEGSKA (reference sequence). The CDR3 sequence: CSARNDGYYGYTF. CDR3 nucleotide sequence: TGCAGTGCTAGAAACGACGGATACTATGGCTACACCTTC.

The chain has TRBV4-1 and TRBJ2-1; D is ambiguous. The CDR3 length is 15 residues. Trimming removed 1 base at V and 15 bases at J, with 22 bases between. The germline gives CDR1 MGHRA, CDR2 YSYEKL. The CDR3 DNA sequence: TGCGCCAGCAGCCAAGGCCCCAACAGCGAGCAGACCCTGTTCTTC. It codes for CASSQGPNSEQTLFF.

This clonotype occurred a few times. This chain joins TRBV21-1 and TRBJ1-2; the table calls TRBD1, which could not be checked here. TRBV21-1 is a known pseudogene. This CDR3 contains 18 residues. The CDR3 DNA follows: TGTGCCAGCAGCAGGGGCCGGTCTCTTCCGATTACAAACTATGGCTACACCTTC. It translates to CASSRGRSLPITNYGYTF.

The chain has TRBV29-1 and TRBJ1-1; D ambiguous. Trimming took off 4 bases at V and 0 bases at J, with 9 bases between the two ends. Germline values: CDR1 SQVTM, CDR2 ANQGSEA. The CDR3 has 13 amino acids. The CDR3 spells CSVVDFMNTEAFF. CDR3 coding DNA: TGCAGCGTTGTAGATTTTATGAACACTGAAGCTTTCTTT.

In this sample, this clonotype turned up a few times. This chain links TRBV7-3 with TRBJ2-3; 12 nucleotides match TRBD2. CDR3 length: 16 amino acids. The junction had 2 bases not matched to a gene; V was cut back by 2 bases and J by 2 bases. Germline values: CDR1 SGHTA, CDR2 FQGTGA. As DNA, the CDR3 is TGTGCCAGCAGCTTATCTAGCGGGGGGGACACAGATACGCAGTATTTT. Translated, it gives CASSLSSGGDTDTQYF.

The chain employs TRBV15 and TRBJ2-4; D is ambiguous. The CDR3 runs to 14 residues. Trimming stripped 7 bases from V and 5 bases from J, with 15 bases between. CDR1 and CDR2 (germline): LNHNV, YYDKDF (reference sequence). CDR3 DNA sequence: TGTGCCACCACCCCGCGTGGGGTCCAAAACATTCAGTACTTC. Protein: CATTPRGVQNIQYF.

This clonotype showed up just a few times. The rearrangement joins TRBV4-3 to TRBJ2-7; D possibly corresponds to TRBD1 (6 bases). The CDR3 contains 14 residues. Deletions cut 3 bases from V and 5 bases from J, with 14 bases between. Germline V CDR1 and CDR2: LGHNA, YSLEER. The CDR3 here is CASSHVDRSHEQYF. CDR3 bases: TGCGCCAGCAGCCACGTCGACAGGTCCCACGAGCAGTACTTC.

V gene TRBV7-2 combines with J gene TRBJ2-7; TRBD2 agrees at 7 bases. There are 16 residues in the CDR3. V shed 1 base, J shed 1 base, and the junction held 7 bases outside the gene matches. Germline V gene lookup returns CDR1 SGHTA and CDR2 FQGNSA. The CDR3, as DNA: TGTGCCAGCAGCTTAGGGGGAGGGGCGGGGTCCTACGAGCAGTACTTC. It specifies CASSLGGGAGSYEQYF.

The chain recombines TRBV28 with TRBJ1-2; D uncertain. The V end lost 3 bases, the J end lost 3 bases, and 11 bases lay between the germline ends. CDR3 length: 14 amino acids. CDR1 and CDR2 from the germline V gene are MDHEN and SYDVKM. The CDR3 protein is CASSLPDSYYGYTF. The CDR3 DNA reads TGTGCCAGCAGTTTGCCAGACTCATACTATGGCTACACCTTC.

V is TRBV10-3 and J is TRBJ1-4; TRBD1 aligns across 7 bases. V lost 0 bases and J lost 8; bases outside the gene matches: 6. Germline V lookup: CDR1 ENHRY, CDR2 SYGVKD. This CDR3 has 15 residues. This CDR3 reads CAISESTGFSEKLFF. CDR3 sequence (DNA): TGTGCCATCAGTGAGTCGACAGGGTTCAGCGAAAAACTGTTTTTT.

The chain joins TRBV28 to TRBJ2-1; 11 positions agree with TRBD1. Trimming took 10 bases from V and 8 from J; bases not matched to a gene: 13. This CDR3 comprises 15 residues. Germline CDR1 and CDR2: MDHEN and SYDVKM. This CDR3 reads CAITGWTGGGYEQFF. DNA for the CDR3: TGTGCCATCACAGGCTGGACAGGGGGCGGGTATGAGCAGTTCTTC. Complete variable domain (other parts from reference TRBV28 and TRBJ2-1): DVKVTQSSRYLVKRTGEKVFLECVQDMDHENMFWYRQDPGLGLRLIYFSYDVKMKEKGDIPEGYSVSREKKERFSLILESASTNQTSMYLCAITGWTGGGYEQFFGPGTRLTVL.

This clonotype showed up just a few times. This chain uses TRBV20-1 with TRBJ2-1, with TRBD2 matching 13 bases. V lost 5 bases and J lost 0; bases outside the gene matches: 7. The germline CDR1 and CDR2 sequences are DFQATT and SNEGSKA (reference sequence). CDR3 length equals 17 residues. The CDR3 region has the DNA TGCAGTGCTCCCTCGGGACTAGCGGGGAGCTCCTACAATGAGCAGTTCTTC. Translation: CSAPSGLAGSSYNEQFF.

The CDR3: CASSATSFATNEKLFF. The CDR3 DNA follows: TGTGCCAGCAGCGCCACCTCGTTTGCAACTAATGAAAAACTGTTTTTT. V and J are TRBV7-2 and TRBJ1-4; D gene ambiguous. V was cut by 5 bases and J by 0 bases, with 13 bases left in between. This CDR3 has 16 amino acids. Germline-derived CDR1 and CDR2 are SGHTA and FQGNSA.

The chain links TRBV4-3 to TRBJ2-4, with 7 bases matching TRBD1. CDR1 is LGHNA and CDR2 is YSLEER in the germline V gene. The CDR3 spans 16 residues. With V trimmed by 0 bases and J by 2 bases, 4 bases remained unmatched. The CDR3 DNA reads TGCGCCAGCAGCCAAGATCTGACAGGGTCCAAAAACATTCAGTACTTC. It codes for CASSQDLTGSKNIQYF.

This clonotype occurred a few times. The V call is TRBV6-1, the J call TRBJ2-7, with unresolved D. The CDR3 has 18 residues. With 6 bases removed from V and 2 bases from J, the gap between germline ends came to 26 bases. CDR1 and CDR2 (germline): MNHNS, SASEGT. The CDR3 DNA reads as TGTGCCAGCAGACGCCTTTGGGGTAGAGGAGACGCAGCCTACGAGCAGTACTTC. Translated, it gives CASRRLWGRGDAAYEQYF.

The sample holds a few counts of this clonotype. The V gene is TRBV4-3, the J gene TRBJ2-1; 9 nucleotides line up with TRBD1. The CDR3 is 17 residues long. V shed 0 bases and J 4 bases; nucleotides not matched to a gene: 7. CDR1 and CDR2 (germline): LGHNA, YSLEER. The CDR3 nucleotides are TGCGCCAGCAGCCAAGATCGCGGGACAGGGCTTTACAATGAGCAGTTCTTC. Translated, it gives CASSQDRGTGLYNEQFF.

This clonotype was seen only a few times. The gene calls are TRBV4-3 and TRBJ1-6, with TRBD1 matching over 9 bases. Unmatched junction bases numbered 4, after V lost 0 bases and J lost 10 bases. This CDR3 comprises 15 residues. Germline values: CDR1 LGHNA, CDR2 YSLEER. The CDR3 nucleotides are TGCGCCAGCAGCCAAGATGGGACAGGGTGGTCACCCCTCCACTTT. It encodes CASSQDGTGWSPLHF.

V is TRBV5-1 and J is TRBJ2-5; D gene unclear. The closer fit of TRBJ2-7 to the DNA end suggests the J call may be wrong. This CDR3 spans 15 amino acids. CDR1 is SGHRS and CDR2 is YFSETQ in the germline V gene. The CDR3 DNA reads as TGCGCCAGCAGCTCAGGTCTTACCACAACCTACGAGCAGTACTTC. This translates into CASSSGLTTTYEQYF.

This chain connects TRBV7-8 to TRBJ1-6; a possible D gene is TRBD1 (6 bases). V was clipped by 5 bases and J by 7 bases, with 21 bases between them. Germline V lookup: CDR1 SGHVS, CDR2 FQNEAQ. There are 17 residues in the CDR3. CDR3 amino acids: CASSLFLGRDKNSPLHF. The CDR3 region has the DNA TGTGCCAGCAGCCTTTTTTTGGGGCGGGACAAGAATTCACCCCTCCACTTT.

V usage is TRBV28 and J usage is TRBJ2-5, with D perhaps matching TRBD1 (5 bases). The CDR3 runs 16 residues. Trimming took 0 bases from V and 3 from J, leaving 14 bases between them. Germline V lookup: CDR1 MDHEN, CDR2 SYDVKM. Here the CDR3 reads CASSLWDPGREETQYF. Written as DNA, the CDR3 is TGTGCCAGCAGTTTATGGGACCCAGGGCGAGAAGAGACCCAGTACTTC.